This T cell receptor beta chain originates from a study of cytomegalovirus exposure and HLA in healthy donors. Across the whole study: Earlier, 90 million to 140 million unique TCR beta sequences were recovered from approximately 200 million T cells by an analysis. Around 85 million unique TCRs from HLA-typed donors were held in an early data release.

Overall study results and limits: In a later analysis, at a false discovery rate of 0.05, roughly 17,000 TCR beta sequences matched HLA alleles.

This clone was found once. The antigen remains unidentified. Primers included in the PCR were 60 Vbeta and 13 Jbeta primers. Profiling relied on immunoSEQ multiplex PCR, and the TCRdb table lists in-frame clones only, not all of them. The sample lists 100,000 to 150,000 clones, around 80% occurring once. Germline V CDR1 and CDR2: MDHEN, SYDVKM. The length of the CDR3 is 15 residues. Unrecorded immune exposures were likely, despite nominal health at sampling. The receptor was derived from a young man in good health and CMV-seronegative. The sequenced material came from PBMCs. This sequence joins TRBV28 and TRBJ2-5; 8 bases are shared with TRBD1. The DNA matches TRBJ2-7 better at its end, which makes the J call doubtful. The CDR3 sequence is CASSTGGQGHYEQYF. CDR3 bases: TGTGCCAGCAGTACCGGTGGACAGGGCCACTACGAGCAGTACTTC.